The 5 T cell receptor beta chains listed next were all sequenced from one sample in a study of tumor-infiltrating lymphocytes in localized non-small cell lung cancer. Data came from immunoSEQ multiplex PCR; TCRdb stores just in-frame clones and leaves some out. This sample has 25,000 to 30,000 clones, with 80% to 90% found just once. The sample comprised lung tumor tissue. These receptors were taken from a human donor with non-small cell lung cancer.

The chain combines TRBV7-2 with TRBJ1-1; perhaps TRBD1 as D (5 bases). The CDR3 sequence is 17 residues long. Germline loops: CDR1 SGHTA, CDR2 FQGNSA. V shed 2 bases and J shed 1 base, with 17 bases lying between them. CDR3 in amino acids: CASSLLWGLERNTEAFF. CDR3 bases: TGTGCCAGCAGCTTATTGTGGGGACTGGAGAGGAACACTGAAGCTTTCTTT.

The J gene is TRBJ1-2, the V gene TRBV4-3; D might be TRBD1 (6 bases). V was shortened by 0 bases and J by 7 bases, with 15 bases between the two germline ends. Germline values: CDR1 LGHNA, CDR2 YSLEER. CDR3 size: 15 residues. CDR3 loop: CASSQDPRGTSGYTF. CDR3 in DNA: TGCGCCAGCAGCCAAGATCCCCGGGGGACAAGTGGCTACACCTTC.

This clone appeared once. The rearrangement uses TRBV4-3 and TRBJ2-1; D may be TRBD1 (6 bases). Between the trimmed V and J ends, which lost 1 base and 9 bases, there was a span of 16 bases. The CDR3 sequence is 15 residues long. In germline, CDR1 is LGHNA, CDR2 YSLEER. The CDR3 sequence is CASSQGLGASGEQFF. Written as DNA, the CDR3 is TGCGCCAGCAGCCAAGGGCTGGGGGCTTCAGGTGAGCAGTTCTTC.

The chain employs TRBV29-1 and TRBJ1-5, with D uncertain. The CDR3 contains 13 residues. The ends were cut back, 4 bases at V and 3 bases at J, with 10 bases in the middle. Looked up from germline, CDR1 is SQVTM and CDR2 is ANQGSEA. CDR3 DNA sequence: TGCAGCGTTGGTTGGGGTCTCAATCAGCCCCAGCATTTT. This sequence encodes CSVGWGLNQPQHF.

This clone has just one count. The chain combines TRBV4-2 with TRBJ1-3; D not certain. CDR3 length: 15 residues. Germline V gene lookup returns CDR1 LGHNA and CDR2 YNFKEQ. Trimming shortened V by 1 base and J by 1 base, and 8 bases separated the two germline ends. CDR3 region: CASSQGGISGNTIYF. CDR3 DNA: TGTGCCAGCAGCCAAGGGGGAATTTCTGGAAACACCATATATTTT.